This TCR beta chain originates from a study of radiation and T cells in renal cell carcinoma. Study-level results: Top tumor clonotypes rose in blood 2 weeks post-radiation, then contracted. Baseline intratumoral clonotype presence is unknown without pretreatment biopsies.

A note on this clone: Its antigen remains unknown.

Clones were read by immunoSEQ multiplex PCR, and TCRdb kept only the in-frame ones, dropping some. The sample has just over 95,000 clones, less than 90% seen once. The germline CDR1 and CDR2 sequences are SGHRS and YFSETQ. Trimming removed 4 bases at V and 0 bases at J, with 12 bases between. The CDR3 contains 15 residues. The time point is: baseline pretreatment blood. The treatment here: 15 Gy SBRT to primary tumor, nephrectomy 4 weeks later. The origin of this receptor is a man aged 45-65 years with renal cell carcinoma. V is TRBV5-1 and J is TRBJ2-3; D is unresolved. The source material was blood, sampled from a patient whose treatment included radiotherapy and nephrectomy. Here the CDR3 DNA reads TGCGCCAGCAGCGTCGAAGGCACCAGCACAGATACGCAGTATTTT. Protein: CASSVEGTSTDTQYF.